These 9 T cell receptor beta chains were all obtained from the same sample, sequenced in a study of T cell changes during pregnancy in multiple sclerosis. Method: immunoSEQ multiplex PCR; TCRdb's copy keeps in-frame clones and lacks some. This table has under 15,000 clones, about 95% appearing once. The material was CD4+ T cells from peripheral blood mononuclear cells, obtained before pregnancy. These receptors came from a female donor with multiple sclerosis, enrolled in a pregnancy study.

The V and J genes are TRBV5-5 and TRBJ2-3, with D tentatively TRBD1 (5 bases). The V end was cut by 1 base, the J end by 4 bases, with 7 bases between. This CDR3 is 13 amino acids long. Germline loops: CDR1 SGHKS, CDR2 YYEKEE (reference sequence). CDR3 bases: TGTGCCAGCAGCTTGACAGGATCAGATACGCAGTATTTT. It specifies CASSLTGSDTQYF.

This sequence joins TRBV10-3 and TRBJ2-7; D gene uncertain. Germline CDR1 reads ENHRY; CDR2 reads SYGVKD. The CDR3 runs 10 residues. V lost 11 bases and J 4 bases, leaving 9 bases between the germline ends. The CDR3 protein is CAAGDYEQYF. The CDR3 nucleotides are TGTGCCGCCGGAGATTACGAGCAGTACTTC.

The chain combines TRBV29-1 with TRBJ2-7; 12 bases fit TRBD2. CDR1 is SQVTM and CDR2 is ANQGSEA in the germline V gene. V was clipped by 4 bases and J by 5 bases; unmatched bases: 9. The CDR3 is made up of 15 amino acids. DNA for the CDR3: TGCAGCGTTGGCGGGCTAGCGGGGGGGCCGGACGAGCAGTACTTC. Translated: CSVGGLAGGPDEQYF.

The chain couples TRBV5-6 to TRBJ1-2; 7 positions agree with TRBD1. CDR1 and CDR2 from the germline V gene are SGHDT and YYEEEE. This CDR3 spans 13 amino acids. V shed 1 base, J shed 10 bases, and the junction held 7 bases outside the gene matches. The CDR3 DNA follows: TGTGCCAGCAGCTTGCAAGGGACAGTACACTACACCTTC. Protein product: CASSLQGTVHYTF. Drawing the rest from reference TRBV5-6 and TRBJ1-2, the complete variable domain is DAGVTQSPTHLIKTRGQQVTLRCSPKSGHDTVSWYQQALGQGPQFIFQYYEEEERQRGNFPDRFSGHQFPNYSSELNVNALLLGDSALYLCASSLQGTVHYTFGSGTRLTVV.

The chain recombines TRBV6-1 with TRBJ1-5; tentative D call: TRBD1 (5 bases). V lost 0 bases and J lost 6, with 9 bases in between. Germline-derived CDR1 and CDR2 are MNHNS and SASEGT. The CDR3 contains 14 residues. This chain's CDR3 is CASSEAGVSQPQHF. CDR3 sequence (DNA): TGTGCCAGCAGTGAAGCAGGGGTTTCTCAGCCCCAGCATTTT.

In this sample, this clone turned up once. The DNA for the CDR3 is TGCGCCAGCAGCACCCTCATGGGGAGCGGGGTCACAGATACGCAGTATTTT. Residues: CASSTLMGSGVTDTQYF. The chain joins TRBV5-1 to TRBJ2-3, with 7 positions matching TRBD2. The CDR3 is made up of 17 amino acids. The germline gives CDR1 SGHRS, CDR2 YFSETQ. J was trimmed by 2 bases and V by 4 bases; bases with no gene match: 13.

J is TRBJ2-1 and V is TRBV11-2, with TRBD2 identical over 11 bases. The CDR3 is 15 residues long. Per the germline V gene, CDR1 is SGHAT and CDR2 is FQNNGV. V lost 6 bases to trimming and J lost 4 bases; unmatched junction nucleotides: 5. The CDR3 DNA reads as TGTGCCAGCAGGCTAGCGGGGGGAACTTACAATGAGCAGTTCTTC. Translated, it gives CASRLAGGTYNEQFF.

This clone occurred once. V gene TRBV19 combines with J gene TRBJ1-6; D not certain. With 6 bases removed from V and 9 bases from J, the gap between germline ends came to 15 bases. The CDR3 has 14 amino acids. The germline V gene encodes CDR1 LNHDA and CDR2 SQIVND (reference sequence). In DNA, the CDR3 is TGTGCCAGTAGGGAGAGGGTACGCGGTTCACCCCTCCACTTT. Translated: CASRERVRGSPLHF.

This chain uses TRBV9 with TRBJ1-3; TRBD1 is a possible D gene (5 bases). Germline V gives CDR1 SGDLS, CDR2 YYNGEE. Trimming cost V 1 base and J 1 base, with 15 bases left between them. The CDR3 contains 17 residues. Here the CDR3 DNA reads TGTGCCAGCAGCGTATTTGCGGACAAGGGATCTGGAAACACCATATATTTT. Amino acid sequence: CASSVFADKGSGNTIYF.